The entry below describes one TCR beta chain. As yet, its antigen is unknown. This record belongs to a study of cytomegalovirus exposure and HLA in healthy donors. Study-level points and caveats: The study designated 150 to 200 TCR beta chains cytomegalovirus-associated. Among CMV-associated TCR beta chains, most appeared HLA-restricted in a later analysis.

A multiplex PCR was run with 60 Vbeta primers and 13 Jbeta primers. TCRdb's table, derived via immunoSEQ multiplex PCR, lists solely in-frame clones and lacks some. Among approximately 220,000 clones listed, 76% were seen once. This CDR3 is 11 amino acids long. V was shortened by 2 bases and J by 8 bases, with 9 bases between the two germline ends. Germline V CDR1 and CDR2: DFQATT, SNEGSKA (reference sequence). Source material: PBMCs. This chain connects TRBV20-1 to TRBJ1-1; D uncertain. The receptor comes from a man younger than 30 in good health and CMV-seronegative. Written as DNA, the CDR3 is TGCAGTGCTAGACTCCCCGGGGAAGCTTTCTTT. It is translated as CSARLPGEAFF.